This T cell receptor (beta chain) was found in a study of human T cells and chemical hapten exposure (dated by TCRdb to about 2021). As for the study more broadly: For sensitization, 2% DPC in acetone was applied to an approximately 2 cm by approximately 2 cm area of upper inner arm skin. Some 29 alopecia patients gave blood for TCR sequencing at one to four time points (pre-sensitization, 2, 6 and 24 weeks). This study followed changes in the peripheral blood TCR repertoire in vivo during primary and secondary sensitization of alopecia patients to the hapten diphenylcyclopropenone (DPC). Throughout the study period of around 25 weeks, patients also received therapeutic DPC doses to the scalp every week. Patch tests used Finn chambers with 0.01% DPC on the upper back, scored after 6 days by International Contact Dermatitis Research Group standards. Libraries were combined into a pool for sequencing, and differences in TCR yield between samples came mainly from small differences in library volumes within the pool. The mostly female patient cohort included alopecia areata with under or over 50% scalp involvement, alopecia totalis and alopecia universalis. Patient blood was sampled pre-sensitization (week 0) and at 2, 6 and about 24 weeks after DPC sensitization. General conclusions and limits of the study: All patients had alopecia, a presumed autoimmune disease, so their immune response might differ from that of healthy individuals. The number of PT1 expanded TCRs positively correlated with patch test score, significant at thresholds 8, 16 and 32 but not 4. Significantly more large CDR3 similarity clusters were formed by expanded TCRs than by pre-sensitization or healthy control sets, consistent with antigen-driven responses. No change with DPC sensitization was found in the number of TCRs above 1 in 1000 frequency, and no evidence of global repertoire structure alterations was found. After repeated subsampling, changes were observed in the strength of the expansion versus patch-test correlation and in the threshold at which the correlation became significant.

The germline V gene (reference sequence) gives CDR1 as SGHKS and CDR2 as YYEKEE. Germline trimming: 0 bases from V, 3 bases from J; junction bases outside gene matches: 2. The CDR3 sequence holds 15 residues, the cysteine and phenylalanine included. Only CDR3 DNA is held: 45 bases, read in frame from base 1. Libraries were prepared through RACE. This sample was sequenced with a NextSeq 500. During library preparation, unique molecular identifiers were attached to individual cDNA molecules so that TCRs could be counted quantitatively and reproducibly. Both TCR alpha and TCR beta chains were sequenced from each blood RNA sample. The authors' analysis ran thus. Samples had a median of roughly 91,000 TCRs, with a range from roughly 23,224 to 700,000. The Decombinator software suite was used to annotate the V, J and CDR3 of the TCR reads. For PS versus PT1 abundance plots, all samples were subsampled to the same number of TCRs (28,000). TCRs were defined as expanded if absent before sensitization and observed at least eight times at the 2-week time point. TCRdb trimmed public reads at Q25 via fastp, called clones via MiXCR and kept in-frame beta chains. Entries that share a CDR3 protein sequence are merged under the most common genes and DNA. In this record, the V and J calls reflect TCRdb's handling and not the investigators' own analysis. The sample table lists around 100,000 distinct CDR3 sequences, about 11% of them with a count of one. The ten biggest clones cover under 4.5% of the sample.

Turning to this clonotype: Its antigen has not been determined. Base qualities were left out, and no much larger clone turns up one base away.

This sample's time point label indicates: patch test 1, 2 weeks after DPC sensitization. This specimen's treatment or condition label, per the study, means: therapeutic diphenylcyclopropenone sensitization with weekly scalp DPC. At each patch-test visit, blood was drawn before the patch test was applied. Patients were considered eligible if aged 18 to 70, diagnosed with alopecia and deemed suitable for DPC therapy, and patients were excluded if pregnant. Total RNA was extracted from unfractionated whole blood collected in Tempus Blood RNA tubes. The sequence joins TRBV5-5 to TRBJ2-7; TRBD2 lines up with 11 middle nucleotides. The material sequenced was whole blood, taken in connection with sensitization to the hapten diphenylcyclopropenone (DPC). The clonotype comes from a middle-aged woman with alopecia areata. Some clones in this sample may be carry-over from other donors' samples. CDR3 reads: CASSLGLAGIYEQYF. Read as DNA, the sequence is TGTGCCAGCAGCTTGGGACTAGCGGGGATCTACGAGCAGTACTTC.